A selection of T cell receptor beta chains follows, all from one sample in a study of T cells after yellow fever vaccination. From the 5' RACE reads, TCRdb called clonotypes with MiXCR, one entry per CDR3 protein. This table has a few hundred thousand distinct CDR3 sequences, more than 8.5% appearing once. Sample: PBMCs, taken on the day of the first yellow fever vaccination. The receptors come from a young man who received the YFV17D yellow fever vaccine. Each CDR3 is given with its conserved first and last residue. The D gene is left open where the match is weak. The size entry is marked missing in some rows and otherwise reads once, few, many or a size class.

CDR3 protein,CDR3 DNA,D gene,V gene,J gene,clone size
CASHGGEAFF,TGTGCATCACACGGGGGTGAAGCTTTCTTT,NA,TRBV6-6,TRBJ1-1,few
CASSSPTSGGANTQYF,TGCGCCAGCAGCTCCCCGACTAGCGGGGGGGCGAATACGCAGTATTTT,TRBD2,TRBV4-1,TRBJ2-3,few
CASSLRTATNIQYF,TGTGCCAGCAGTCTCCGTACAGCGACGAACATTCAGTACTTC,NA,TRBV12-3/TRBV12-4,TRBJ2-4,NA
CASSWEFGNRLSNYGYTF,TGTGCCAGCAGTTGGGAGTTCGGTAATAGGCTGTCTAACTATGGCTACACCTTC,NA,TRBV6-5,TRBJ1-2,few
CASSLGRGGATQYF,TGCGCCAGCAGCCTTGGGAGAGGGGGGGCGACCCAGTACTTC,NA,TRBV4-3,TRBJ2-5,few
CASSLWTSGGYNEQFF,TGCGCCAGCAGCTTGTGGACTAGCGGGGGGTACAATGAGCAGTTCTTC,TRBD2,TRBV5-1,TRBJ2-1,many
CAITMGGMNTEAFF,TGTGCCATCACTATGGGGGGGATGAACACTGAAGCTTTCTTT,NA,TRBV10-3,TRBJ1-1,few
CSARDGYNEQFF,TGCAGTGCTAGAGACGGTTACAATGAGCAGTTCTTC,NA,TRBV20-1,TRBJ2-1,NA
CASSPPRPMVEETQYF,TGTGCCAGCTCACCACCCCGCCCGATGGTCGAGGAGACCCAGTACTTC,NA,TRBV18,TRBJ2-5,many
CASSWYLAGGSQETQYF,TGCGCCAGCAGCTGGTACTTAGCGGGGGGTTCCCAAGAGACCCAGTACTTC,TRBD2,TRBV5-1,TRBJ2-5,few
CASSQDLGGRTQYF,TGTGCCAGCAGCCAAGACCTCGGAGGGCGGACGCAGTATTTT,NA,TRBV14,TRBJ2-3,few
CASSSPAWETQYF,TGCGCCAGCAGCTCGCCAGCGTGGGAGACCCAGTACTTC,NA,TRBV4-1,TRBJ2-5,NA
CASRASWGGNTEAFF,TGCGCCAGCAGGGCCAGCTGGGGAGGGAACACTGAAGCTTTCTTT,NA,TRBV4-1,TRBJ1-1,NA
CASRSTPVTDTQYF,TGTGCCAGCAGATCCACCCCAGTCACAGATACGCAGTATTTT,NA,TRBV12-3/TRBV12-4,TRBJ2-3,NA
CASGWTRASGELFF,TGTGCCAGCGGTTGGACTAGGGCCTCCGGGGAGCTGTTTTTT,TRBD2,TRBV11-2,TRBJ2-2,NA
CASSSPGGSHEQYF,TGTGCCAGCAGCTCACCAGGGGGTTCCCACGAGCAGTACTTC,TRBD1,TRBV6-2/TRBV6-3,TRBJ2-7,few
CSAYRDSLFPFF,TGCAGTGCGTACCGGGACTCGCTTTTTCCGTTCTTC,NA,TRBV20-1,TRBJ2-1,NA
CASSYSRPASNEQYF,TGTGCCAGCAGTTACTCGAGGCCTGCGAGTAACGAGCAGTACTTC,NA,TRBV6-5,TRBJ2-7,few
CSVEDFPSGAYEQYF,TGCAGCGTTGAAGATTTTCCTAGCGGGGCCTACGAGCAGTACTTC,TRBD2,TRBV29-1,TRBJ2-7,few
CASSYGGGGNTQYF,TGTGCCAGCAGTTACGGCGGGGGGGGCAATACGCAGTATTTT,TRBD2,TRBV6-5,TRBJ2-3,few
CASSRGTTRTNTGELFF,TGTGCCAGCAGCCGCGGCACTACGAGAACGAACACCGGGGAGCTGTTTTTT,NA,TRBV5-4,TRBJ2-2,NA
CATSREDFSTDTQYF,TGTGCCACCAGCAGAGAGGACTTTAGCACAGATACGCAGTATTTT,NA,TRBV15,TRBJ2-3,few
CASSQPAQGAREAFF,TGCGCCAGCAGCCAGCCCGCACAGGGGGCGAGGGAAGCTTTCTTT,TRBD1,TRBV4-1,TRBJ1-1,NA
CASNAGPYNEQFF,TGTGCCAGCAACGCAGGTCCCTACAATGAGCAGTTCTTC,NA,TRBV2,TRBJ2-1,few
CASSLTGGVSPLHF,TGTGCCAGCAGCCTGACAGGGGGCGTTTCACCCCTCCACTTT,TRBD1,TRBV12-3/TRBV12-4,TRBJ1-6,few
CASSLGTSGDTQYF,TGCGCCAGCAGCTTGGGGACTAGCGGGGATACGCAGTATTTT,TRBD2,TRBV5-1,TRBJ2-3,many
CASSPGQGQYGQPQHF,TGTGCCAGCAGCCCTGGACAGGGACAATACGGACAGCCCCAGCATTTT,TRBD1,TRBV9,TRBJ1-5,NA
CASSLKSTYNEQFF,TGTGCCAGCAGTTTAAAGAGTACCTACAATGAGCAGTTCTTC,NA,TRBV27,TRBJ2-1,few
CASSQSGLAAGELFF,TGTGCCAGCAGTCAATCGGGACTAGCGGCCGGGGAGCTGTTTTTT,TRBD2,TRBV6-1,TRBJ2-2,few
CASRRSADTQYF,TGTGCCAGCAGAAGGAGCGCAGATACGCAGTATTTT,NA,TRBV12-3/TRBV12-4,TRBJ2-3,few
CASSQVYGANVLTF,TGTGCCAGCAGCCAGGTTTATGGGGCCAACGTCCTGACTTTC,NA,TRBV7-8,TRBJ2-6,few
CASSYHKQGTGELFF,TGTGCCAGCAGTTACCACAAACAGGGAACCGGGGAGCTGTTTTTT,NA,TRBV12-3/TRBV12-4,TRBJ2-2,NA
CASSLNPSGVQETQYF,TGTGCCAGCAGTTTAAATCCTAGCGGGGTGCAAGAGACCCAGTACTTC,TRBD2,TRBV28,TRBJ2-5,few
CASTGGLERLHF,TGTGCCAGCACTGGGGGGCTAGAACGCCTCCACTTT,NA,TRBV6-1,TRBJ1-6,few
CASSEGPAGANVLTF,TGTGCCAGCAGTGAGGGACCGGCTGGGGCCAACGTCCTGACTTTC,NA,TRBV5-5,TRBJ2-6,NA
CASSFYGAAEAQYF,TGTGCCAGCAGTTTCTATGGGGCCGCGGAGGCCCAGTACTTC,NA,TRBV27,TRBJ2-5,few
CAILGITDTQYF,TGTGCCATCTTGGGAATCACAGATACGCAGTATTTT,NA,TRBV7-9,TRBJ2-3,few
CSAGGTANTGELFF,TGCAGCGCAGGGGGGACAGCGAACACCGGGGAGCTGTTTTTT,NA,TRBV29-1,TRBJ2-2,few
CASSSYQRTDTQYF,TGTGCCAGCAGCTCGTACCAACGCACAGATACGCAGTATTTT,NA,TRBV7-2,TRBJ2-3,NA